The present T cell receptor (beta chain) was sequenced within a study of blood T cell repertoires in COVID-19. As for the study in general: COVID-19 samples from acute and convalescent phases originated in the United States, Italy and Spain. Sources were T cells, B-cell-depleted T cells, or PBMCs; the material itself was cDNA or gDNA.

In the authors' workflow: Reference gene primer amplification yielded estimated nucleated cell counts. Data came from immunoSEQ multiplex PCR; TCRdb stores just in-frame clones and leaves some out. V and J calls and clone size follow that table, whereas D and trimming were derived from the DNA. This table holds tens of thousands of clones, approximately 80% found once. Germline values: CDR1 GTSNPN, CDR2 SVGIG (reference sequence). The CDR3 runs 15 residues. Trimming stripped 1 base from V and 6 bases from J, with 13 bases between. This TCR was sampled from a human donor in a cohort sampled during active COVID-19. The chain links TRBV30 to TRBJ1-6; D is unresolved. Sequences were obtained from peripheral blood. CDR3 sequence reads: CAWSATSGLNSPLHF. As DNA, the CDR3 is TGTGCCTGGAGTGCGACCTCCGGACTTAATTCACCCCTCCACTTT.